The entry below describes one T cell receptor (beta chain). Antigen: not known. This sample was taken from a study of T-cell reconstitution after alpha-beta-depleted transplantation in children. Study-wide findings and caveats: Several hundred expanded graft clones reportedly were the source of alpha-beta T cells about two months after transplant.

The V gene's germline CDR1 is SGHVS and CDR2 FNYEAQ. The ends were cut back, 1 base at V and 5 bases at J, with 14 bases in the middle. The CDR3 is made up of 15 amino acids. The authors prepared the TCRbeta library with unique molecular identifiers. TCRdb itself ran the PCR reads through MiXCR, one entry per CDR3 protein. The table records approximately 250,000 distinct CDR3 sequences, about 25% of them present only once. The sequence was obtained from a girl aged 2 to 9 with Fanconi anemia, due to receive a stem cell transplant. The rearrangement joins TRBV7-6 to TRBJ2-5; D perhaps matches TRBD1 (6 bases). Sequenced material: PBMCs, taken before TCRalphabeta/CD19-depleted stem cell transplant. The CDR3 coding sequence is TGTGCCAGCAGCTTAGGTCCAGGGACATACGAGACCCAGTACTTC. This sequence encodes CASSLGPGTYETQYF. Together with reference TRBV7-6 and TRBJ2-5, the CDR3 gives the full variable domain: GAGVSQSPRYKVTKRGQDVALRCDPISGHVSLYWYRQALGQGPEFLTYFNYEAQQDKSGLPNDRFSAERPEGSISTLTIQRTEQRDSAMYRCASSLGPGTYETQYFGPGTRLLVL.